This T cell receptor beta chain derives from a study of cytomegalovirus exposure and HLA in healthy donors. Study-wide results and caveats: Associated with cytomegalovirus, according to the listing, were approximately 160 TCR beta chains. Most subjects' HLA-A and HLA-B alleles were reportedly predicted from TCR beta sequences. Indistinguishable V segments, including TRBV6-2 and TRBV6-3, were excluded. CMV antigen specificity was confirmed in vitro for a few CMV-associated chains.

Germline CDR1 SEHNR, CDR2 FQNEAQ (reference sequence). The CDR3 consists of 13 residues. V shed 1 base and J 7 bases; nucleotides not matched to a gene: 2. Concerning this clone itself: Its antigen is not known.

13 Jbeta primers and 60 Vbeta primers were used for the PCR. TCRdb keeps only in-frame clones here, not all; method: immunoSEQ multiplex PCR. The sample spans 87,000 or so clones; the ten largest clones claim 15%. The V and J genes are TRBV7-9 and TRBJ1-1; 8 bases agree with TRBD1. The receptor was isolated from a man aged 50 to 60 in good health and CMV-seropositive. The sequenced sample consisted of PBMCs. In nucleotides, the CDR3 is TGTGCCAGCAGCTTAGGGGACAGGATTGAAGCTTTCTTT. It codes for CASSLGDRIEAFF.